One sample yielded the 13 T cell receptor beta chains listed below, sequenced in a study of cytomegalovirus exposure and HLA in healthy donors. The PCR used 60 Vbeta and 13 Jbeta primers. The repertoire was sequenced with immunoSEQ multiplex PCR; TCRdb's copy has only in-frame clones and lacks some. The table lists 150,000 or so clones, 60% to 85% of them singletons. Sequencing input: PBMCs. These receptors were taken from a man aged 45-60 years in good health and CMV-seropositive.

This chain uses TRBV27 with TRBJ2-7, with D possibly TRBD2 on 6 matching bases. The CDR3 totals 14 residues. The V and J ends lost 6 bases and 3 bases respectively, with 15 bases between them. Germline CDR1 MNHEY, CDR2 SMNVEV (reference sequence). The CDR3 DNA reads as TGTGCCAGCAGCCCAAGACTAGTCAGCTACGAGCAGTACTTC. It is translated as CASSPRLVSYEQYF.

This sequence joins TRBV27 and TRBJ1-5; TRBD1 matches at 7 bases. The germline CDR1 and CDR2 sequences are MNHEY and SMNVEV (reference sequence). There are 14 residues in the CDR3. V shed 5 bases, J shed 6 bases, and the junction held 7 bases outside the gene matches. The CDR3: CASSPRYRGQPQHF. Written as DNA, the CDR3 is TGTGCCAGCAGTCCAAGATACAGGGGTCAGCCCCAGCATTTT.

This clone was counted a few times. The V gene is TRBV4-3, the J gene TRBJ2-7; 14 nucleotides align to TRBD2. V dropped 0 bases and J dropped 6; count of bases not matched to a gene: 4. CDR1 is LGHNA and CDR2 is YSLEER in the germline V gene. This CDR3 spans 16 amino acids. The CDR3 reads CASSQERTSGGSEQYF. The CDR3 nucleotides read TGCGCCAGCAGCCAAGAAAGGACTAGCGGGGGGTCCGAGCAGTACTTC.

CDR3 DNA: TGTGCCAGCCGACAGCAGGGGGGGAACACTGAAGCTTTCTTT. It encodes CASRQQGGNTEAFF. The rearrangement links TRBV28 to TRBJ1-1; the match to TRBD1 covers 7 bases. Germline V gene sequence: CDR1 MDHEN, CDR2 SYDVKM. The J segment lost 1 base and the V segment lost 8 bases, leaving 7 bases of the junction unmatched. This CDR3 comprises 14 residues.

The chain has TRBV20-1 and TRBJ1-4; no clear D gene. The germline V gene has CDR1 DFQATT and CDR2 SNEGSKA (reference sequence). The CDR3 has 10 residues. V dropped 4 bases and J dropped 6 bases, with 3 bases sitting between them. In nucleotides, the CDR3 is TGCAGTGCTACAGATGAAAAACTGTTTTTT. The encoded protein is CSATDEKLFF.

The chain carries TRBV7-2 and TRBJ1-2, with a possible D match to TRBD1 (5 bases). The CDR3 is made up of 13 amino acids. Germline lookup yields CDR1 SGHTA and CDR2 FQGNSA. With 5 bases removed from V and 4 bases from J, the gap between germline ends came to 11 bases. The CDR3 coding sequence is TGTGCCAGCAGCCCCGGCAGGGTCTATGGCTACACCTTC. Protein: CASSPGRVYGYTF. Together with reference TRBV7-2 and TRBJ1-2, the CDR3 gives the full variable domain: GAGVSQSPSNKVTEKGKDVELRCDPISGHTALYWYRQSLGQGLEFLIYFQGNSAPDKSGLPSDRFSAERTGGSVSTLTIQRTQQEDSAVYLCASSPGRVYGYTFGSGTRLTVV.

V is TRBV29-1 and J is TRBJ1-2, with D tentatively TRBD1 (5 bases). This CDR3 has 12 amino acids. Germline V gene data show CDR1 as SQVTM and CDR2 as ANQGSEA. Between the trimmed V and J ends, which lost 7 bases and 8 bases, there was a span of 17 bases. The CDR3 reads CSGGGDSYGYTF. CDR3 DNA: TGCAGCGGTGGTGGGGACTCGTACGGCTACACCTTC.

This chain connects TRBV4-3 to TRBJ2-2, with D perhaps matching TRBD1 (6 bases). Trimming stripped 0 bases from V and 6 bases from J, with 14 bases between. The CDR3 is 16 residues long. In germline, CDR1 is LGHNA, CDR2 YSLEER. The CDR3 protein is CASSQDHRVQSGELFF. The CDR3 nucleotides are TGCGCCAGCAGCCAAGATCACAGGGTGCAATCCGGGGAGCTGTTTTTT.

A single count supports this clone. The rearrangement uses TRBV6-4 and TRBJ2-2, with D maybe TRBD1 (5 bases). Trimming stripped 5 bases from V and 5 bases from J, with 9 bases between. The CDR3 extends over 13 amino acids. Germline CDR1 reads MRHNA; CDR2 reads SNTAGT. Written as DNA, the CDR3 is TGTGCCAGCAGTAGTCAGGGAACCGGGGAGCTGTTTTTT. Translating it yields CASSSQGTGELFF.

This clone was recorded only once. V is TRBV9 and J is TRBJ2-3, with 11 bases lining up with TRBD2. Germline CDR1 reads SGDLS; CDR2 reads YYNGEE. The CDR3 is 16 amino acids. The trim removed 3 bases at V and 2 bases at J, leaving 5 bases unmatched. The CDR3 reads CASSALAGGHTDTQYF. Here the CDR3 DNA reads TGTGCCAGCAGCGCCCTAGCGGGGGGCCACACAGATACGCAGTATTTT.

The CDR3 reads CASSVGTGYGNEKLFF. CDR3 sequence (DNA): TGTGCCAGCAGCGTAGGGACAGGGTACGGTAATGAAAAACTGTTTTTT. The chain uses TRBV9 and TRBJ1-4; 8 bases align to TRBD1. CDR1 and CDR2 (germline): SGDLS, YYNGEE. V gave up 0 bases and J gave up 4 bases; unmatched junction bases: 5. The CDR3 spans 16 residues. Using reference TRBV9 and TRBJ1-4 for the parts outside the CDR3, the full variable domain is DSGVTQTPKHLITATGQRVTLRCSPRSGDLSVYWYQQSLDQGLQFLIQYYNGEERAKGNILERFSAQQFPDLHSELNLSSLELGDSALYFCASSVGTGYGNEKLFFGSGTQLSVL.

In its sample, this clone was seen a few times. This chain links TRBV7-2 with TRBJ1-5; tentative D call: TRBD1 (5 bases). Germline V gene data show CDR1 as SGHTA and CDR2 as FQGNSA. The CDR3 has 13 amino acids. Between the trimmed V and J ends, which lost 3 bases and 6 bases, there was a span of 9 bases. This CDR3 reads CASSFGGRQPQHF. Written as DNA, the CDR3 is TGTGCCAGCAGCTTCGGGGGACGTCAGCCCCAGCATTTT.

This clone was detected only a few times. The chain is built from TRBV6-5 and TRBJ2-2, with TRBD1 matching over 9 bases. The CDR3 totals 15 residues. With V trimmed by 2 bases and J by 5 bases, 3 bases remained unmatched. Germline CDR1 reads MNHEY; CDR2 reads SVGAGI. CDR3 in DNA: TGTGCCAGCAGTTACGTGACAGGGGGGACCGGGGAGCTGTTTTTT. Its protein product is CASSYVTGGTGELFF.